This TCR beta chain was captured by sequencing in a study of T cells after yellow fever vaccination. Study as a whole: Researchers used SMART-Seq v4 Ultra Low Input to prepare fractions that had low cell numbers.

V lost 7 bases to trimming and J lost 4 bases, with 13 bases between them. The CDR3 has 13 residues. Germline CDR1 ENHRY, CDR2 SYGVKD. Whole-study results and caveats: Clones from primary vaccination mostly reappeared after the booster (around 96% CD4, 88% CD8). Weaker, the secondary response peaked sooner, at day 5 versus 15.

This clonotype has only a few counts. Its cognate antigen is unknown. 5'RACE template switching added a universal primer site and UMIs to TCR cDNA. TCRdb analysed the 5' RACE reads with MiXCR anew, one entry per CDR3 protein. The table shows about 160,000 distinct CDR3 sequences, with 6.5% to 8.5% occurring only once. The clonotype was recovered from a man in his late teens or twenties who received the YFV17D yellow fever vaccine. This chain joins TRBV10-3 and TRBJ1-1; possible D gene TRBD1, 5 bases. The sample in question was CD4+ T cells sorted from PBMCs, obtained about 5 days after the first yellow fever vaccination. The CDR3, as DNA: TGTGCCATCACCATGGGGACTCTCACTGAAGCTTTCTTT. Translation gives CAITMGTLTEAFF.